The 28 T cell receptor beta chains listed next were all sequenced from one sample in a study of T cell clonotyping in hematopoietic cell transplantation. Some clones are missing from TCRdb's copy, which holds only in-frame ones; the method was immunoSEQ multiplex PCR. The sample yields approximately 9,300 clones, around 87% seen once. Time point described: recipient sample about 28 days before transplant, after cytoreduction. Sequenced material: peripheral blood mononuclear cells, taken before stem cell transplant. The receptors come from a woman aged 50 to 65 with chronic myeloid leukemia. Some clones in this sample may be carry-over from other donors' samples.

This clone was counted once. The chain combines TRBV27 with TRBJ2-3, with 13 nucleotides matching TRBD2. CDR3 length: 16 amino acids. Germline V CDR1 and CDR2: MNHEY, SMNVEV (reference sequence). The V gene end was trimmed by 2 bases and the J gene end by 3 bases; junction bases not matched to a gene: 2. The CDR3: CASSLRLAGGTDTQYF. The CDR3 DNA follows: TGTGCCAGCAGTTTAAGACTAGCGGGAGGTACAGATACGCAGTATTTT.

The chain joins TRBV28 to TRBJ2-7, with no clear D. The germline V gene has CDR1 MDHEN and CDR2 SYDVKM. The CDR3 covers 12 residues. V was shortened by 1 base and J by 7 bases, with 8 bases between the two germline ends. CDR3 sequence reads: CASSLLLGEQYF. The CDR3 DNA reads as TGTGCCAGCAGTTTATTATTAGGAGAGCAGTACTTC.

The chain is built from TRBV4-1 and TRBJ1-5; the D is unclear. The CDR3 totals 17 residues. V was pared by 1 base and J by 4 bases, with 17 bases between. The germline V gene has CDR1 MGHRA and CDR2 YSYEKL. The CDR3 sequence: CASSQGTPATYNQPQHF. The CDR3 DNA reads TGCGCCAGCAGCCAAGGCACACCGGCTACTTATAATCAGCCCCAGCATTTT.

This CDR3 reads CASSSLTGESQPQHF. The DNA for the CDR3 is TGTGCCAGCAGCTCCCTCACAGGGGAGAGTCAGCCCCAGCATTTT. This chain joins TRBV7-2 and TRBJ1-5; TRBD1 aligns across 7 bases. This CDR3 is built from 15 residues. Germline loops: CDR1 SGHTA, CDR2 FQGNSA. Trimming removed 4 bases from V and 6 bases from J; junction bases left unmatched: 9.

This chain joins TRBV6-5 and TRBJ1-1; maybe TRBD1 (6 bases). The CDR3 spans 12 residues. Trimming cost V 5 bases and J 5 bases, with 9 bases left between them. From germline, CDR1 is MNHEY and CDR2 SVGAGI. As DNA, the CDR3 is TGTGCCAGCAGTACAGGGATGACTGAAGCTTTCTTT. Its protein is CASSTGMTEAFF.

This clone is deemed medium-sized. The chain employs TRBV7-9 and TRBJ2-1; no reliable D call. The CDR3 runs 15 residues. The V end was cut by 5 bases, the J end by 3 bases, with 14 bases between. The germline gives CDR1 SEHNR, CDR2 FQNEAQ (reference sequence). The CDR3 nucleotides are TGTGCCAGCAGCAATCTAGGCCGGCGCTACAATGAGCAGTTCTTC. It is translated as CASSNLGRRYNEQFF. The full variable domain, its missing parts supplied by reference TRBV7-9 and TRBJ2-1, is DTGVSQNPRHKITKRGQNVTFRCDPISEHNRLYWYRQTLGQGPEFLTYFQNEAQLEKSRLLSDRFSAERPKGSFSTLEIQRTEQGDSAMYLCASSNLGRRYNEQFFGPGTRLTVL.

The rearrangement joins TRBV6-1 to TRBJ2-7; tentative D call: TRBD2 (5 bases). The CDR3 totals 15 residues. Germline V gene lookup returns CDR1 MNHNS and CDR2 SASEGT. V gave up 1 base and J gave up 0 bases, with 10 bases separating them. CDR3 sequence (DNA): TGTGCCAGCAGTGAAGGATACGGGGACTCCTACGAGCAGTACTTC. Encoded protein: CASSEGYGDSYEQYF.

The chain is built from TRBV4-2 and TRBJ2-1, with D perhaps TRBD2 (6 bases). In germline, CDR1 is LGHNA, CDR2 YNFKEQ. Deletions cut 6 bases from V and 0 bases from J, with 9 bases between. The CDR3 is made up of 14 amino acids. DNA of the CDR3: TGTGCCAGCAGTGTTAGCGGCTCCTACAATGAGCAGTTCTTC. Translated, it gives CASSVSGSYNEQFF.

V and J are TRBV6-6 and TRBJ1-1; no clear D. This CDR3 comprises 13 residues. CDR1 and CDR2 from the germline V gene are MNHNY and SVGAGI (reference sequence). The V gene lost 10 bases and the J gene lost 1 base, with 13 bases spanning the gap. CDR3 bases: TGTGCCACTTCTACGGCGGAGAACACTGAAGCTTTCTTT. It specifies CATSTAENTEAFF.

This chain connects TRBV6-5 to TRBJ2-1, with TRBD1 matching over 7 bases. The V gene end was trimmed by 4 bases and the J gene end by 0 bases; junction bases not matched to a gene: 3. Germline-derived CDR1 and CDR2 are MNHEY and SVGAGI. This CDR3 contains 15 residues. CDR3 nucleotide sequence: TGTGCCAGCAGTTCGACAGGGAACTCCTACAATGAGCAGTTCTTC. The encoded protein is CASSSTGNSYNEQFF.

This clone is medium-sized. CDR3 bases: TGTGCCAGCAACGTTGCCCAGGGGGCCTACGAGCAGTACTTC. Translation gives CASNVAQGAYEQYF. The J gene is TRBJ2-7, the V gene TRBV28, with TRBD1 matching over 7 bases. Germline V gene sequence: CDR1 MDHEN, CDR2 SYDVKM. V lost 7 bases and J lost 2; bases outside the gene matches: 8. The length of the CDR3 is 14 residues. Using reference TRBV28 and TRBJ2-7 for the parts outside the CDR3, the full variable domain is DVKVTQSSRYLVKRTGEKVFLECVQDMDHENMFWYRQDPGLGLRLIYFSYDVKMKEKGDIPEGYSVSREKKERFSLILESASTNQTSMYLCASNVAQGAYEQYFGPGTRLTVT.

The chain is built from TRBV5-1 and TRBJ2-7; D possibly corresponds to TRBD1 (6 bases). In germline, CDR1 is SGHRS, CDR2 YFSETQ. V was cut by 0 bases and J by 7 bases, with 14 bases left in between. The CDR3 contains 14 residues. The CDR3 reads CASSLGVGAREQYF. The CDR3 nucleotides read TGCGCCAGCAGCTTGGGAGTGGGGGCTCGGGAGCAGTACTTC.

Here the CDR3 reads CASSTRTGGIQETQYF. CDR3 nucleotides: TGTGCCAGTAGTACACGGACAGGGGGCATCCAAGAGACCCAGTACTTC. This chain uses TRBV19 with TRBJ2-5; TRBD1 agrees at 11 bases. This CDR3 contains 16 residues. Losses at the gene ends were 4 bases for V and 1 base for J; bases not matched to a gene: 5. Germline CDR1 is LNHDA and CDR2 is SQIVND (reference sequence).

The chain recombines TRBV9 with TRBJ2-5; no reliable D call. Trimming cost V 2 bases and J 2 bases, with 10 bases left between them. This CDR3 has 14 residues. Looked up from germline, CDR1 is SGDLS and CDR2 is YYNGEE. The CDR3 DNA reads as TGTGCCAGCAGCGTTCCACGGTCGCAAGAGACCCAGTACTTC. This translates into CASSVPRSQETQYF.

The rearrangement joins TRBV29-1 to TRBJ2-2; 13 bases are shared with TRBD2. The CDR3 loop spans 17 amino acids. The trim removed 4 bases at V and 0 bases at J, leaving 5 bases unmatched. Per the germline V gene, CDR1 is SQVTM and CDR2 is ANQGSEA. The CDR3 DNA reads TGCAGCGTTGCAGGGACTAGCGGGAACGCGAACACCGGGGAGCTGTTTTTT. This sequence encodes CSVAGTSGNANTGELFF.

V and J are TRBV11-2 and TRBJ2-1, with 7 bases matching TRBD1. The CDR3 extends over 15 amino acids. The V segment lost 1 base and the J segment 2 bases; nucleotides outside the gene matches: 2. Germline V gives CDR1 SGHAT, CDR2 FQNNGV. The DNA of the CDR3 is TGTGCCAGCAGCTTAGGGGGGACAGCCTACAATGAGCAGTTCTTC. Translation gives CASSLGGTAYNEQFF.

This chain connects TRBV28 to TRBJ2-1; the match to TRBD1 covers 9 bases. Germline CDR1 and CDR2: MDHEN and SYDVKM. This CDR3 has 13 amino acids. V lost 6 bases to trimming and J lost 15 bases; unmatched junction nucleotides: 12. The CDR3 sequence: CASRDRGLLLPFF. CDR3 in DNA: TGTGCCAGCAGGGACAGGGGCCTCCTCCTGCCGTTCTTC.

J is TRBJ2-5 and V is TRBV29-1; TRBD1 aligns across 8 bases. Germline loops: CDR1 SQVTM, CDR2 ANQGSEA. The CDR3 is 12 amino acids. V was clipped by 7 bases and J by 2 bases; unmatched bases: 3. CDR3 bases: TGCAGCGACCGGGACAGGCAAGAGACCCAGTACTTC. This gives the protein CSDRDRQETQYF.

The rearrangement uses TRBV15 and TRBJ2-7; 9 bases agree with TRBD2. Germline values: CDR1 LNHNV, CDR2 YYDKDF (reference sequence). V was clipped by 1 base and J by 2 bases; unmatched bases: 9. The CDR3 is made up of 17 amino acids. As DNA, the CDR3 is TGTGCCACCAGCAGAGGGGCGGGAGGGCCCGACACCTACGAGCAGTACTTC. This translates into CATSRGAGGPDTYEQYF.

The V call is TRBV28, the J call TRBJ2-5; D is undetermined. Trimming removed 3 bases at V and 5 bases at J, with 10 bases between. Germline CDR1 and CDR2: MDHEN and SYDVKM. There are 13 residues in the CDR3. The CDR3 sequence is CASSLSPWETQYF. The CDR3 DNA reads TGTGCCAGCAGTTTGAGCCCCTGGGAGACCCAGTACTTC.

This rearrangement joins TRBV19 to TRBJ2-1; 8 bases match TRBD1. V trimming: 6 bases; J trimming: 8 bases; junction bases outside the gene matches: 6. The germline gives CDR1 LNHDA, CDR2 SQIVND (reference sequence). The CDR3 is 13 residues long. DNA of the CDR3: TGTGCCAGTAGACACGACAGGGGCGATGAGCAGTTCTTC. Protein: CASRHDRGDEQFF.

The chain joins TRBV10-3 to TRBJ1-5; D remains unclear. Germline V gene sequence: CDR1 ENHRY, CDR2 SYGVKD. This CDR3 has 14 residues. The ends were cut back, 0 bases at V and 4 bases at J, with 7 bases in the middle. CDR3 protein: CAISESTDNQPQHF. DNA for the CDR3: TGTGCCATCAGTGAGTCCACGGATAATCAGCCCCAGCATTTT.

The CDR3 nucleotides read TGCGCCAGCAGTGAGTGGCAGGGGGCCCTCACAGATACGCAGTATTTT. This codes for CASSEWQGALTDTQYF. The chain recombines TRBV10-1 with TRBJ2-3, with 8 bases identical to TRBD1. With V trimmed by 1 base and J by 2 bases, 5 bases remained unmatched. CDR1 and CDR2 (germline): WNHNN, SYGVQD (reference sequence). The CDR3 spans 16 residues.

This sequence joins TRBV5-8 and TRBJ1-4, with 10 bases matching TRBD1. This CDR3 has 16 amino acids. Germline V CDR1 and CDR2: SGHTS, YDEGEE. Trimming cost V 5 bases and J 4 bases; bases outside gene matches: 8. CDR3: CASSRGQGNINEKLFF. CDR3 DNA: TGTGCCAGCAGTCGGGGACAGGGGAATATTAATGAAAAACTGTTTTTT.

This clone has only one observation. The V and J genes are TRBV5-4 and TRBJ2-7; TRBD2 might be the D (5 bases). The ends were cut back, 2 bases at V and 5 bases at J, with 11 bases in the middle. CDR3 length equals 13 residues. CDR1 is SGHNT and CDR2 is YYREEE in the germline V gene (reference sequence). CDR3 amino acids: CASSFGERHEQYF. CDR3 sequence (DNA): TGTGCCAGCAGCTTCGGGGAGAGACACGAGCAGTACTTC. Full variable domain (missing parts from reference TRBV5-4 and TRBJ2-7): ETGVTQSPTHLIKTRGQQVTLRCSSQSGHNTVSWYQQALGQGPQFIFQYYREEENGRGNFPPRFSGLQFPNYSSELNVNALELDDSALYLCASSFGERHEQYFGPGTRLTVT.

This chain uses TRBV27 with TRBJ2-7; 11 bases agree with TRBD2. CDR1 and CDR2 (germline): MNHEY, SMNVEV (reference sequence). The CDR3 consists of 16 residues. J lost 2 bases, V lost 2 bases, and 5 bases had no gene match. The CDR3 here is CASSLVLAGGPYEQYF. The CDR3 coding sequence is TGTGCCAGCAGTTTAGTTCTAGCGGGAGGACCCTACGAGCAGTACTTC.

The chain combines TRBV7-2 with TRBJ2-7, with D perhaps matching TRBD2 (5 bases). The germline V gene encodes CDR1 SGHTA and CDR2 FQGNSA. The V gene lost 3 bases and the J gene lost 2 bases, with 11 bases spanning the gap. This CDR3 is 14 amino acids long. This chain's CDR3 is CASSFRSGAYEQYF. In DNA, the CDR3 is TGTGCCAGCAGCTTCAGGAGCGGCGCCTACGAGCAGTACTTC. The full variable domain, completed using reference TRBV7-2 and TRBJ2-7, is GAGVSQSPSNKVTEKGKDVELRCDPISGHTALYWYRQSLGQGLEFLIYFQGNSAPDKSGLPSDRFSAERTGGSVSTLTIQRTQQEDSAVYLCASSFRSGAYEQYFGPGTRLTVT.

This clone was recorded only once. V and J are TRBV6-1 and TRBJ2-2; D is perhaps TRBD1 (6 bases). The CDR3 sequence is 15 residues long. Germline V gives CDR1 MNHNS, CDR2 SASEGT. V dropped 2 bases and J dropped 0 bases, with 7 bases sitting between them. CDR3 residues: CASSEQGTNTGELFF. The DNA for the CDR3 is TGTGCCAGCAGTGAACAGGGGACGAACACCGGGGAGCTGTTTTTT.